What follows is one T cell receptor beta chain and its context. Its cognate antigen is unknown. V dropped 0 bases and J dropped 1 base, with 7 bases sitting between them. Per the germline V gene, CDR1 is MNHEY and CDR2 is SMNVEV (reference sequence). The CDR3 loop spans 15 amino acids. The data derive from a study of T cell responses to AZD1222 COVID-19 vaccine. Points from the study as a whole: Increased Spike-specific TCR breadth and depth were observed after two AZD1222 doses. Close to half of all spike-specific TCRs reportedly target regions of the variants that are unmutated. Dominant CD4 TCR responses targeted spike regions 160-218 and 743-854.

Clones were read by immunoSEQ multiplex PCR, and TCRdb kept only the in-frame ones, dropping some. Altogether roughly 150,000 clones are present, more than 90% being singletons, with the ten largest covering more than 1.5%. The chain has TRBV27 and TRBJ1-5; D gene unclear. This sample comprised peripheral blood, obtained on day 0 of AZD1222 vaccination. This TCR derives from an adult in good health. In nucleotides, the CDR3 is TGTGCCAGCAGTTTATCTATGCAGAGCAATCAGCCCCAGCATTTT. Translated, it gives CASSLSMQSNQPQHF.